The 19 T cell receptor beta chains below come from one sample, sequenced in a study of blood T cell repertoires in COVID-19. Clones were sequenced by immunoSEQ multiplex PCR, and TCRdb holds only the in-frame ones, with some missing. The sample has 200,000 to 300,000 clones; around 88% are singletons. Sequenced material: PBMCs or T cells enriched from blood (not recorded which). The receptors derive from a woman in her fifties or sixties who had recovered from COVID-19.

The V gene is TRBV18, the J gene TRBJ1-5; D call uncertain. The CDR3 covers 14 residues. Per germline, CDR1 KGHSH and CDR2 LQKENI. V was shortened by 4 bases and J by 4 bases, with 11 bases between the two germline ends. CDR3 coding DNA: TGTGCCAGCTCACGCGCTTCGGGGAATCAGCCCCAGCATTTT. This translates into CASSRASGNQPQHF.

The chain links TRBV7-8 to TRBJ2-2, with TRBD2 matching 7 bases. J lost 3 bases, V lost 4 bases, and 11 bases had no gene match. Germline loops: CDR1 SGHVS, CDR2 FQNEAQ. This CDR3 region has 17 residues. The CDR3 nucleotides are TGTGCCAGCAGCTCCCTAGGAGCTAGCGGTTACACCGGGGAGCTGTTTTTT. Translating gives CASSSLGASGYTGELFF.

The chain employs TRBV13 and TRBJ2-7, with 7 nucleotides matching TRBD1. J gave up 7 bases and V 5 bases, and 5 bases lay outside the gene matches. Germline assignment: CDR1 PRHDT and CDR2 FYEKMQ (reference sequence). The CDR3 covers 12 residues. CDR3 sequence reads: CASSVSRGEQYF. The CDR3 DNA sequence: TGTGCCAGCAGCGTCTCCAGGGGGGAGCAGTACTTC.

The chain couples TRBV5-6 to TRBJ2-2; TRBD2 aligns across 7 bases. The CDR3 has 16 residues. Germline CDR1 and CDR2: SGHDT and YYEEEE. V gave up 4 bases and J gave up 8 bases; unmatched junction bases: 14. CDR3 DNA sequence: TGTGCCAGCAGCCTTCTCAGCGGGGCCCAGCGGGGGGAGCTGTTTTTT. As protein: CASSLLSGAQRGELFF.

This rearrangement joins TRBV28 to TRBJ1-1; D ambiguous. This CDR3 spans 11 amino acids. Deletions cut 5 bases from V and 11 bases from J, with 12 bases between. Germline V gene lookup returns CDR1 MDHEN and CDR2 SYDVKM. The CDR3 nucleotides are TGTGCCAGCAGTCAGCATGGAGGCGCTTTCTTT. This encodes CASSQHGGAFF.

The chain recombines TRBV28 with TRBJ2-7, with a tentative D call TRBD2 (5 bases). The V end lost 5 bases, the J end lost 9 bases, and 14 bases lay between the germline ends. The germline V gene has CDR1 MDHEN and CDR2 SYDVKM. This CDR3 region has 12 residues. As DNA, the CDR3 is TGTGCCAGCAGTCTTTCCCGGACTTGGCAGTACTTC. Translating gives CASSLSRTWQYF.

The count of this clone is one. This CDR3 is CASSSRTGDETQYF. CDR3 in DNA: TGTGCCAGCAGCTCACGGACAGGGGACGAGACCCAGTACTTC. The chain is built from TRBV5-4 and TRBJ2-5; 9 bases line up with TRBD1. The trim removed 3 bases at V and 5 bases at J, leaving 5 bases unmatched. The CDR3 runs 14 residues. Germline lookup yields CDR1 SGHNT and CDR2 YYREEE (reference sequence). The full variable domain, rest sourced from reference TRBV5-4 and TRBJ2-5, is ETGVTQSPTHLIKTRGQQVTLRCSSQSGHNTVSWYQQALGQGPQFIFQYYREEENGRGNFPPRFSGLQFPNYSSELNVNALELDDSALYLCASSSRTGDETQYFGPGTRLLVL.

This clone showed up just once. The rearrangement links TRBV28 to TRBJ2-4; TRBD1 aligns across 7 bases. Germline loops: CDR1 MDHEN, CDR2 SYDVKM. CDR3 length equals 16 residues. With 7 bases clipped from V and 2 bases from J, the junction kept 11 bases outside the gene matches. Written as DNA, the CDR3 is TGTGCCAGCACCCTAAAGGGGACAGCCACCAAAAACATTCAGTACTTC. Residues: CASTLKGTATKNIQYF.

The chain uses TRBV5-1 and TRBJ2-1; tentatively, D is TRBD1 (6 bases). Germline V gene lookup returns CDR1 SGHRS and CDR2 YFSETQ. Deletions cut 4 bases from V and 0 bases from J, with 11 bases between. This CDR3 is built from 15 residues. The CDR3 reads CASSQDRSSYNEQFF. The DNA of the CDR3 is TGCGCCAGCAGCCAAGACAGGAGCTCCTACAATGAGCAGTTCTTC.

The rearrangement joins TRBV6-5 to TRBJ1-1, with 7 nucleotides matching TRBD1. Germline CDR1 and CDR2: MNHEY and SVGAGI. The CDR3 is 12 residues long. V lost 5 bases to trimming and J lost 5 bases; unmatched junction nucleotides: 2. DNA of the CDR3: TGTGCCAGCAGTACCAGGGGGACTGAAGCTTTCTTT. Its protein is CASSTRGTEAFF.

The CDR3 spells CASGTLAGGGEQFF. The CDR3 nucleotides are TGTGCTAGCGGGACTCTAGCGGGAGGGGGTGAGCAGTTCTTC. The V call is TRBV12-5, the J call TRBJ2-1, with 12 bases aligning to TRBD2. Germline CDR1 LGHNT, CDR2 FRNRAP. This CDR3 contains 14 residues. The V gene end was trimmed by 9 bases and the J gene end by 9 bases; junction bases not matched to a gene: 9.

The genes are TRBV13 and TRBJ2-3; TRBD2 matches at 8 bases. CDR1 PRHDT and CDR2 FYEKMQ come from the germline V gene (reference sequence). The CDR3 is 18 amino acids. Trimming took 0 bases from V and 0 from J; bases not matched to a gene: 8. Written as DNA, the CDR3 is TGTGCCAGCAGCTTAGGCCGGGCTAGCGGGTATAGCACAGATACGCAGTATTTT. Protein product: CASSLGRASGYSTDTQYF.

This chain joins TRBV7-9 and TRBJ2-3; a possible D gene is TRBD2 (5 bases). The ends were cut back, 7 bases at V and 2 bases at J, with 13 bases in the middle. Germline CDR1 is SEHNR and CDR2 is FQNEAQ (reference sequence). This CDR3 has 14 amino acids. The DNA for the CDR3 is TGTGCCAGCACTAGCTTCTCCTCCACAGATACGCAGTATTTT. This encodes CASTSFSSTDTQYF.

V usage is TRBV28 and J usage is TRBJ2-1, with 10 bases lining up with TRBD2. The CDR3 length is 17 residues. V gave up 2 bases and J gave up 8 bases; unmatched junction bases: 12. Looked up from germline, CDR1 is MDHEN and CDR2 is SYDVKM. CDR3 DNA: TGTGCCAGCAGTTTACCAGCGGGAGGGCCCAACTCTCATGAGCAGTTCTTC. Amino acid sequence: CASSLPAGGPNSHEQFF.

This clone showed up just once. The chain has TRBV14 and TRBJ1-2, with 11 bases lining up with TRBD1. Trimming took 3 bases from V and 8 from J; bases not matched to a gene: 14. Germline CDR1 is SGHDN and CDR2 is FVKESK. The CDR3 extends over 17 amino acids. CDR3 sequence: CASSHRDRGTIAEGYTF. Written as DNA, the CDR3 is TGTGCCAGCAGCCATCGGGACAGGGGGACGATAGCGGAAGGCTACACCTTC.

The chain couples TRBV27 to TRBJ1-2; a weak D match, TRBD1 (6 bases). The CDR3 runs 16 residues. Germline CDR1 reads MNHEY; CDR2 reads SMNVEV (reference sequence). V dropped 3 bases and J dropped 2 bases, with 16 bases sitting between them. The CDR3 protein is CASSFGRGKLNYGYTF. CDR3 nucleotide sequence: TGTGCCAGCAGTTTTGGCAGGGGAAAGCTGAACTATGGCTACACCTTC.

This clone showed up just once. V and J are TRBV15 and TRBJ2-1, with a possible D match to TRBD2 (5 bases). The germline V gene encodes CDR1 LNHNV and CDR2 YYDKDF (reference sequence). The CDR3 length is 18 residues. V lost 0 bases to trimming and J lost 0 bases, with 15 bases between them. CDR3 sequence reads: CATSRDSSGLRSYNEQFF. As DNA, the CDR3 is TGTGCCACCAGCAGAGATAGTTCAGGACTCCGCTCCTACAATGAGCAGTTCTTC. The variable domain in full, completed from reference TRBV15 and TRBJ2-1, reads DAMVIQNPRYQVTQFGKPVTLSCSQTLNHNVMYWYQQKSSQAPKLLFHYYDKDFNNEADTPDNFQSRRPNTSFCFLDIRSPGLGDTAMYLCATSRDSSGLRSYNEQFFGPGTRLTVL.

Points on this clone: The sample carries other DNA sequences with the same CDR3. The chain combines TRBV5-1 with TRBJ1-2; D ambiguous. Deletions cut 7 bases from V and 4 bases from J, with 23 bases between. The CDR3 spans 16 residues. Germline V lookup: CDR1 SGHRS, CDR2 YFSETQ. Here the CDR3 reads CASHEPSSGTAYGYTF. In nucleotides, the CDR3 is TGCGCCAGCCATGAACCAAGCTCCGGAACAGCCTATGGCTACACCTTC.

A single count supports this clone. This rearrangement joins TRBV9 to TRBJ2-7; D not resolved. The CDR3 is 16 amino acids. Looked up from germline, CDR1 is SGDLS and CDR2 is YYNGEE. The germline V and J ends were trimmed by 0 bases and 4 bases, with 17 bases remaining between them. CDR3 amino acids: CASSVGGLTARYEQYF. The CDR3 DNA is TGTGCCAGCAGCGTAGGCGGTCTCACGGCGAGGTACGAGCAGTACTTC. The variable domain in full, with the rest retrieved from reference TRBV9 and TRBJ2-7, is DSGVTQTPKHLITATGQRVTLRCSPRSGDLSVYWYQQSLDQGLQFLIQYYNGEERAKGNILERFSAQQFPDLHSELNLSSLELGDSALYFCASSVGGLTARYEQYFGPGTRLTVT.